Shown below are 22 T cell receptor beta chains from a single sample sequenced in a study of cytomegalovirus exposure and HLA in healthy donors. The PCR had 60 Vbeta and 13 Jbeta primers. The protocol was immunoSEQ multiplex PCR, while the TCRdb copy is restricted to in-frame clones and leaves out a portion. The sample carries roughly 190,000 clones, around four fifths recorded once. Sequencing was done on a sample of PBMCs. These receptors originate from a female donor in good health and CMV-seronegative.

The chain links TRBV20-1 to TRBJ2-1; no clear D gene. The CDR3 sequence is 10 residues long. Germline assignment: CDR1 DFQATT and CDR2 SNEGSKA (reference sequence). Trimming cost V 3 bases and J 12 bases, with 9 bases left between them. In DNA form, the CDR3 reads TGCAGTGCTAGGGCGGAAACGCAGTTCTTC. Translating gives CSARAETQFF.

Points on this clone: This CDR3 is missing its conserved last phenylalanine or tryptophan, likely due to a read error. This sequence joins TRBV19 and TRBJ1-2; the match to TRBD1 covers 7 bases. J was trimmed by 4 bases and V by 6 bases; bases with no gene match: 5. The germline gives CDR1 LNHDA, CDR2 SQIVND (reference sequence). The CDR3 is 13 amino acids. The CDR3 region is CASSPDRVYGYTL. CDR3 in DNA: TGTGCCAGTAGCCCAGACAGGGTCTATGGCTACACCCTC.

The chain recombines TRBV28 with TRBJ2-4; 9 positions match TRBD1. J was trimmed by 7 bases and V by 7 bases; bases with no gene match: 8. Germline CDR1 MDHEN, CDR2 SYDVKM. This CDR3 contains 14 residues. In DNA form, the CDR3 reads TGTGCCAGCAAGGCGGGACAGGGAAAGAACATTCAGTACTTC. This encodes CASKAGQGKNIQYF.

As for this clone: An end of the junction does not agree with germline; a read error may underlie this. V usage is TRBV7-9 and J usage is TRBJ2-2, with TRBD2 matching over 7 bases. Germline V gene sequence: CDR1 SEHNR, CDR2 FQNEAQ (reference sequence). This CDR3 contains 16 residues. The CDR3 bases are TGTTCCAGCAGCTTAATGCGCGGGGGAAATCACGGGGAGCTGTTTTTT. Translating it yields CSSSLMRGGNHGELFF.

The rearrangement uses TRBV27 and TRBJ2-3; 15 positions agree with TRBD2. The germline V gene encodes CDR1 MNHEY and CDR2 SMNVEV (reference sequence). V was pared by 6 bases and J by 3 bases, with 10 bases of the junction left unmatched. The CDR3 has 18 amino acids. This CDR3 is CASSDPGLAGGKTDTQYF. CDR3 DNA sequence: TGTGCCAGCAGCGACCCGGGACTAGCGGGAGGAAAGACAGATACGCAGTATTTT.

The J gene is TRBJ2-3, the V gene TRBV29-1; D not resolved. Trimming stripped 8 bases from V and 0 bases from J, with 6 bases between. Germline lookup yields CDR1 SQVTM and CDR2 ANQGSEA. The CDR3 is 11 amino acids. The CDR3 loop reads CSSQSTDTQYF. Written as DNA, the CDR3 is TGCAGCAGCCAAAGCACAGATACGCAGTATTTT.

The chain carries TRBV14 and TRBJ1-3; TRBD1 aligns across 7 bases. Germline lookup yields CDR1 SGHDN and CDR2 FVKESK. Trimming cost V 4 bases and J 0 bases; bases outside gene matches: 15. This CDR3 comprises 19 residues. DNA of the CDR3: TGTGCCAGCAGCCCCTGGACAGGCGGGCTAGTGAGCTCTGGAAACACCATATATTTT. It specifies CASSPWTGGLVSSGNTIYF.

The chain uses TRBV6-1 and TRBJ2-7; TRBD2 agrees at 8 bases. The CDR3 runs to 16 residues. Germline trimming cut 3 bases from V and 1 base from J; bases unmatched to any gene: 8. CDR1 is MNHNS, CDR2 SASEGT, per germline. CDR3 sequence (DNA): TGTGCCAGCAGTGACCTCCTTGAGCGGGGGTCCTACGAGCAGTACTTC. Protein product: CASSDLLERGSYEQYF.

This rearrangement joins TRBV7-9 to TRBJ1-2, with 9 nucleotides matching TRBD1. This CDR3 comprises 15 residues. Germline V gene sequence: CDR1 SEHNR, CDR2 FQNEAQ (reference sequence). Losses at the gene ends were 5 bases for V and 5 bases for J; bases not matched to a gene: 9. DNA of the CDR3: TGTGCCAGCAGCCAAGGGGGACAGGGTATTTATGGCTACACCTTC. Translating gives CASSQGGQGIYGYTF.

J is TRBJ2-7 and V is TRBV29-1, with 7 bases fitting TRBD2. CDR1 and CDR2 (germline): SQVTM, ANQGSEA. The V segment lost 7 bases and the J segment 0 bases; nucleotides outside the gene matches: 12. This CDR3 contains 15 residues. CDR3 sequence (DNA): TGCAGCGCCCTCCGGGGGGACGGGAGCTCCTACGAGCAGTACTTC. It encodes CSALRGDGSSYEQYF.

The chain joins TRBV4-1 to TRBJ2-2, with D hard to call. V gave up 1 base and J gave up 3 bases, with 15 bases separating them. Germline-derived CDR1 and CDR2 are MGHRA and YSYEKL. The CDR3 length is 17 residues. The CDR3 DNA reads as TGCGCCAGCAGCCAAGTCCGGAGCAAGGTAGACACCGGGGAGCTGTTTTTT. It specifies CASSQVRSKVDTGELFF.

The chain recombines TRBV18 with TRBJ2-1; D ambiguous. The V end was cut by 5 bases, the J end by 8 bases, with 7 bases between. This CDR3 comprises 11 residues. Germline values: CDR1 KGHSH, CDR2 LQKENI. The CDR3 spells CASSWSDEQFF. For the CDR3, the DNA is TGTGCCAGCTCATGGAGCGATGAGCAGTTCTTC.

This chain links TRBV27 with TRBJ2-2; TRBD1 is a possible D gene (6 bases). CDR1 is MNHEY, CDR2 SMNVEV, per germline (reference sequence). Trimming pared 3 bases from V and 4 bases from J, leaving 12 bases between. The CDR3 has 15 amino acids. The CDR3 protein is CASSFSGVRTGELFF. CDR3 in DNA: TGTGCCAGCAGTTTTTCAGGGGTGCGCACCGGGGAGCTGTTTTTT.

The CDR3 reads CASSFGQGENEQFF. In nucleotides, the CDR3 is TGCGCCAGCAGCTTTGGGCAGGGTGAGAATGAGCAGTTCTTC. The chain is built from TRBV5-1 and TRBJ2-1; D possibly corresponds to TRBD1 (5 bases). There are 14 residues in the CDR3. Germline V gene sequence: CDR1 SGHRS, CDR2 YFSETQ. Between the trimmed V and J ends, which lost 2 bases and 7 bases, there was a span of 13 bases.

The chain links TRBV25-1 to TRBJ2-2; 8 bases line up with TRBD1. V lost 1 base, J lost 4 bases, and 8 bases stayed unmatched. The CDR3 loop spans 17 amino acids. Germline CDR1 reads MGHDK; CDR2 reads SYGVNS. The CDR3 sequence: CASSEFAGTGVTGELFF. The CDR3 DNA reads as TGTGCCAGCAGTGAATTTGCCGGGACAGGAGTCACCGGGGAGCTGTTTTTT.

This sequence joins TRBV29-1 and TRBJ2-7; D is unresolved. The V end was cut by 4 bases, the J end by 1 base, with 8 bases between. The CDR3 is 12 residues long. In germline, CDR1 is SQVTM, CDR2 ANQGSEA. In DNA, the CDR3 is TGCAGCGTTGGGTCAGGTTCCTACGAGCAGTACTTC. It is translated as CSVGSGSYEQYF.

The V gene is TRBV28, the J gene TRBJ1-3; no definite D call. V was pared by 1 base and J by 0 bases, with 10 bases between. The CDR3 sequence is 16 residues long. The germline gives CDR1 MDHEN, CDR2 SYDVKM. The CDR3 loop reads CASSLYKTSSGNTIYF. In DNA form, the CDR3 reads TGTGCCAGCAGTTTATATAAAACTAGCTCTGGAAACACCATATATTTT.

The rearrangement links TRBV28 to TRBJ1-2, with 7 bases fitting TRBD1. Germline V gene lookup returns CDR1 MDHEN and CDR2 SYDVKM. The CDR3 is 14 amino acids. The ends lost 7 bases at V and 2 bases at J; junction bases unmatched: 7. Here the CDR3 DNA reads TGTGCCAGCACCTTAGGACAGGCAAACTATGGCTACACCTTC. Its protein is CASTLGQANYGYTF.

The rearrangement links TRBV7-8 to TRBJ2-2; 8 nucleotides match TRBD2. CDR1 SGHVS and CDR2 FQNEAQ come from the germline V gene. V lost 2 bases and J lost 0; bases outside the gene matches: 8. This CDR3 contains 18 residues. The DNA of the CDR3 is TGTGCCAGCAGCTTATACCTGGGTAGCGGGACGAACACCGGGGAGCTGTTTTTT. Translation gives CASSLYLGSGTNTGELFF.

This sequence joins TRBV18 and TRBJ2-1, with TRBD2 as a possible D gene (6 bases). The CDR3 spans 15 residues. Trimming left V 3 bases short and J 4 bases short, with 13 bases between. Per the germline V gene, CDR1 is KGHSH and CDR2 is LQKENI. CDR3 region: CASSPGSGTYNEQFF. CDR3 DNA: TGTGCCAGCTCACCGGGTAGCGGTACGTACAATGAGCAGTTCTTC.

The chain is built from TRBV18 and TRBJ2-2; 10 nucleotides match TRBD2. The CDR3 totals 16 residues. With 5 bases clipped from V and 6 bases from J, the junction kept 9 bases outside the gene matches. Germline V gives CDR1 KGHSH, CDR2 LQKENI. This chain's CDR3 is CASSSRLAGASGELFF. The CDR3 DNA is TGTGCCAGCTCATCGCGGCTAGCGGGAGCATCCGGGGAGCTGTTTTTT.

The chain recombines TRBV11-3 with TRBJ2-3, with D maybe TRBD1 (5 bases). The CDR3 spans 15 residues. The V and J ends lost 5 bases and 2 bases respectively, with 14 bases between them. Looked up from germline, CDR1 is SGHNT and CDR2 is YENEEA. CDR3 amino acids: CASSPRSTDTDTQYF. The CDR3 DNA follows: TGTGCCAGCAGCCCCCGTTCGACAGACACAGATACGCAGTATTTT. The whole variable domain, remainder taken from reference TRBV11-3 and TRBJ2-3, is EAGVVQSPRYKIIEKKQPVAFWCNPISGHNTLYWYLQNLGQGPELLIRYENEEAVDDSQLPKDRFSAERLKGVDSTLKIQPAELGDSAVYLCASSPRSTDTDTQYFGPGTRLTVL.